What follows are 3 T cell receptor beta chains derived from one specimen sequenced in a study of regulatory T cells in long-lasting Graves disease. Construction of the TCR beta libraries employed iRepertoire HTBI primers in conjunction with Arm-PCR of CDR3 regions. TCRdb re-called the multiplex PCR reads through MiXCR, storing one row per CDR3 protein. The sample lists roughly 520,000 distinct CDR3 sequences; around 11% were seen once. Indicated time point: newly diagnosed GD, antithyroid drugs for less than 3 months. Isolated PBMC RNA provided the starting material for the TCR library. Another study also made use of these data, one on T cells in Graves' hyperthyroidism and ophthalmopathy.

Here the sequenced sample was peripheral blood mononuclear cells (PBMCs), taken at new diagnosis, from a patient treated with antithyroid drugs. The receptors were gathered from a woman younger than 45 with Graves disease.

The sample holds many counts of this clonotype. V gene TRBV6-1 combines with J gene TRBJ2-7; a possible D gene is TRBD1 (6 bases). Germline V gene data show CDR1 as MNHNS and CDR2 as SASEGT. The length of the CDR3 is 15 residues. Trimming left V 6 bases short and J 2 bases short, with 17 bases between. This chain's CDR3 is CASRPPTGTAYEQYF. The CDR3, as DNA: TGTGCCAGCAGACCCCCGACAGGAACAGCCTACGAGCAGTACTTC.

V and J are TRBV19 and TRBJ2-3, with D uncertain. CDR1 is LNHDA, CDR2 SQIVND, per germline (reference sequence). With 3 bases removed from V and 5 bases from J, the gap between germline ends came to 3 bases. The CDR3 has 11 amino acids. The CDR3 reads CASSIVDTQYF. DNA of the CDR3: TGTGCCAGTAGTATCGTAGATACGCAGTATTTT.

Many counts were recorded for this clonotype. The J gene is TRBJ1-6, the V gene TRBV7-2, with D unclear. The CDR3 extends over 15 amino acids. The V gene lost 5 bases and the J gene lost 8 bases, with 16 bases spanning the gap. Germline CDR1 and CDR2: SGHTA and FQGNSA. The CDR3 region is CASSPTGGYDSPLHF. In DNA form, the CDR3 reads TGTGCCAGCAGCCCCACGGGAGGGTACGATTCACCCCTCCACTTT.